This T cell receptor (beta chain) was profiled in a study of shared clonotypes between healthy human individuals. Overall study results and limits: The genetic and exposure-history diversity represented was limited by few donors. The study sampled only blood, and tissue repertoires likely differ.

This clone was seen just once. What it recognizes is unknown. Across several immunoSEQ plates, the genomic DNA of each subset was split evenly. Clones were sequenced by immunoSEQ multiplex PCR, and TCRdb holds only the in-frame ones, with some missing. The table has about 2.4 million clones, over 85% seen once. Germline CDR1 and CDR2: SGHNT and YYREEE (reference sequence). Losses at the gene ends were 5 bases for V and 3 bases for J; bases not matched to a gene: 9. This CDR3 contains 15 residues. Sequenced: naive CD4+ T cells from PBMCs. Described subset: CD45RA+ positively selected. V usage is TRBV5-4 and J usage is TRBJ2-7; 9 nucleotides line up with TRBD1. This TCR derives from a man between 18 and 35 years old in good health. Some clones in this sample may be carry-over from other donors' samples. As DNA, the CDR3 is TGTGCCAGCAGGGAATCTTCGGGACAGGGCTACGAGCAGTACTTC. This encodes CASRESSGQGYEQYF.